The present T cell receptor beta chain was sequenced within a study of blood T cell repertoires in COVID-19. Overall study: PBMCs, B-cell-depleted T cells, or T cells provided the cDNA or gDNA that made up the material.

In the source study's methods: Amplifying reference gene primers gave estimates of nucleated cell counts. Sequencing was performed with immunoSEQ multiplex PCR; in TCRdb, only in-frame clones are kept and a portion is missing. Clone size and the V and J calls come from that table; the DNA yielded D and trimming. The profile shows about 200,000 clones, 80% to 90% of them singletons. Across fewer than 25 US areas, participants ranged in age from roughly 18 to 95 years. Cohorts were determined from participant-reported clinical history. V lost 1 base and J 4 bases, leaving 7 bases between the germline ends. The germline gives CDR1 LGHNA, CDR2 YNFKEQ. There are 13 residues in the CDR3.

The specimen was PBMCs or T cells enriched from blood (not recorded which). This chain links TRBV4-2 with TRBJ1-2; D is perhaps TRBD1 (6 bases). The receptor's source is a woman aged 25 to 39 who had been exposed to COVID-19. The CDR3 loop reads CASSQGTVYGYTF. The CDR3 coding sequence is TGTGCCAGCAGCCAAGGGACAGTCTATGGCTACACCTTC.